The entry that follows covers one T cell receptor beta chain sequence. Antigen specificity is unknown. This sample was taken from a study of cytomegalovirus exposure and HLA in healthy donors. Findings and caveats of the study: A few CMV-associated chains proved CMV antigen-specific in vitro. For TCR beta chains, V- and J-gene trimming was later linked to a missense DCLRE1C variant.

13 Jbeta primers and 60 Vbeta primers were used for the PCR. Method: immunoSEQ multiplex PCR; TCRdb's copy keeps in-frame clones and lacks some. The table records about 150,000 clones, over 60% of them present only once. The CDR3 has 13 amino acids. Germline loops: CDR1 SGHTA, CDR2 FQGNSA. The ends were cut back, 3 bases at V and 1 base at J, with 6 bases in the middle. This receptor was identified in a male donor in good health and CMV-seronegative. This chain connects TRBV7-2 to TRBJ2-5, with D unresolved. Material: PBMCs. The CDR3: CASSFPLQETQYF. The CDR3 DNA reads TGTGCCAGCAGCTTTCCCCTCCAAGAGACCCAGTACTTC.